This passage covers 11 T cell receptor beta chains from one sample sequenced in a study of Ad26.COV2.S vaccination and SARS-CoV-2 variants. Assay: immunoSEQ multiplex PCR; the TCRdb copy retains only in-frame clones and omits some. This sample has fewer than 400,000 clones; over 75% occur once, and the top ten carry under 2%. Treatment here: some 19 received Ad26.COV2.S at low or high dose, single or two shots; five or six received placebo; per-sample allocation not given. The samples date from day 63 after the first vaccine or placebo injection. The sequenced sample was peripheral blood, obtained in a trial of Ad26.COV2.S vaccine versus placebo. Receptor source: a person between 18 and 65 years old who received the Ad26.COV2.S COVID-19 vaccine or a placebo.

V is TRBV10-3 and J is TRBJ2-1, with 11 bases matching TRBD2. Germline values: CDR1 ENHRY, CDR2 SYGVKD. Unmatched junction bases numbered 6, after V lost 9 bases and J lost 5 bases. This CDR3 is built from 14 residues. CDR3 DNA: TGTGCCATTGGGACTAGCGGCAGAAACAATGAGCAGTTCTTC. Translated, it gives CAIGTSGRNNEQFF.

This clone was recorded only once. The genes are TRBV24-1 and TRBJ2-3, with D uncertain. This CDR3 comprises 14 residues. With 3 bases removed from V and 5 bases from J, the gap between germline ends came to 11 bases. Germline values: CDR1 KGHDR, CDR2 SFDVKD. CDR3 coding DNA: TGTGCCACCAGTGATCGATCTGGCGGAGATACGCAGTATTTT. Translating gives CATSDRSGGDTQYF.

The V call is TRBV10-3, the J call TRBJ1-2; D unresolved. The CDR3 contains 14 residues. Trimming took 0 bases from V and 3 from J, leaving 8 bases between them. The V gene's germline CDR1 is ENHRY and CDR2 SYGVKD. The CDR3 here is CAISESNRYYGYTF. The CDR3 coding sequence is TGTGCCATCAGTGAGTCTAACCGATACTATGGCTACACCTTC.

This clone was detected only a few times. The genes are TRBV15 and TRBJ2-7, with D perhaps matching TRBD1 (6 bases). The V end was cut by 8 bases, the J end by 4 bases, with 15 bases between. This CDR3 has 13 amino acids. Germline loops: CDR1 LNHNV, CDR2 YYDKDF (reference sequence). CDR3 loop: CATAPGQQYEQYF. For the CDR3, the DNA is TGTGCCACCGCTCCGGGACAACAGTACGAGCAGTACTTC.

The chain uses TRBV28 and TRBJ1-1; D perhaps matches TRBD1 (5 bases). This CDR3 comprises 13 residues. Between the trimmed V and J ends, which lost 5 bases and 5 bases, there was a span of 12 bases. Germline CDR1 is MDHEN and CDR2 is SYDVKM. The DNA of the CDR3 is TGTGCCAGCAGTCTCCCTCGACAGACTGAAGCTTTCTTT. Amino acid sequence: CASSLPRQTEAFF.

The chain recombines TRBV5-4 with TRBJ2-1; 10 positions match TRBD2. Unmatched junction bases numbered 10, after V lost 3 bases and J lost 7 bases. This CDR3 has 16 amino acids. Germline CDR1 and CDR2: SGHNT and YYREEE (reference sequence). Here the CDR3 reads CASSSRSTSGSNEQFF. CDR3 sequence (DNA): TGTGCCAGCAGCTCGAGATCGACTAGCGGGTCGAATGAGCAGTTCTTC.

The chain couples TRBV7-6 to TRBJ2-7; D perhaps matches TRBD2 (5 bases). V gave up 5 bases and J gave up 4 bases, with 12 bases separating them. The V gene's germline CDR1 is SGHVS and CDR2 FNYEAQ. CDR3 length: 13 amino acids. CDR3 coding DNA: TGTGCCAGCAGCGCGGCCCCGGGGTACGAGCAGTACTTC. Its protein is CASSAAPGYEQYF.

The V call is TRBV12-3 or TRBV12-4, the J call TRBJ1-1; TRBD1 might be the D (5 bases). V was shortened by 6 bases and J by 11 bases, with 16 bases between the two germline ends. The CDR3 contains 12 residues. CDR3 in amino acids: CASSTGTPRAFF. In nucleotides, the CDR3 is TGTGCCAGCAGCACCGGGACCCCGAGGGCTTTCTTT.

The chain employs TRBV2 and TRBJ1-2; D gene unclear. The CDR3 spans 15 residues. Germline CDR1 SNHLY, CDR2 FYNNEI. The V gene lost 5 bases and the J gene lost 0 bases, with 13 bases spanning the gap. CDR3 sequence (DNA): TGTGCCAGCAGTTCCACTGGGAGAGCTAACTATGGCTACACCTTC. It yields the protein CASSSTGRANYGYTF.

A word on this clone: Distinct nucleotide sequences in the sample also encode this CDR3. The genes are TRBV7-9 and TRBJ2-1; D uncertain. The CDR3 is 11 residues long. The germline CDR1 and CDR2 sequences are SEHNR and FQNEAQ (reference sequence). Trimming took off 1 base at V and 7 bases at J, with 2 bases between the two ends. The CDR3 region has the DNA TGTGCCAGCAGCTTAGATAATGAGCAGTTCTTC. This codes for CASSLDNEQFF.

This clone was seen once. The rearrangement links TRBV4-3 to TRBJ2-2; the D is unclear. The CDR3 is 15 residues long. V lost 1 base and J 1 base, leaving 7 bases between the germline ends. Germline CDR1 LGHNA, CDR2 YSLEER. The CDR3 region is CASSQGRLNTGELFF. CDR3 DNA sequence: TGCGCCAGCAGCCAAGGGCGACTGAACACCGGGGAGCTGTTTTTT.